These 21 T cell receptor beta chains originate from one sample sequenced in a study of T cell responses to AZD1222 COVID-19 vaccine. Clones were sequenced by immunoSEQ multiplex PCR, and TCRdb holds only the in-frame ones, with some missing. Of roughly 180,000 clones in the sample, more than 85% were seen once. Sequencing used peripheral blood, obtained 28 days after the second AZD1222 dose. These receptors originate from an adult who received the AZD1222 COVID-19 vaccine.

J is TRBJ1-3 and V is TRBV7-2; D gene uncertain. The CDR3 totals 13 residues. Germline lookup yields CDR1 SGHTA and CDR2 FQGNSA. Trimming removed 5 bases at V and 4 bases at J, with 9 bases between. CDR3 in DNA: TGTGCCAGCAGCCTCCTACTGGGAAACACCATATATTTT. Amino acid sequence: CASSLLLGNTIYF.

The chain joins TRBV29-1 to TRBJ1-3; the D gene is possibly TRBD1 (5 bases). This CDR3 region has 15 residues. V was clipped by 3 bases and J by 0 bases, with 12 bases between them. In germline, CDR1 is SQVTM, CDR2 ANQGSEA. The CDR3 loop is CSVEGRVSSGNTIYF. The CDR3 nucleotides read TGCAGCGTTGAGGGCAGGGTCTCCTCTGGAAACACCATATATTTT.

The chain couples TRBV5-1 to TRBJ2-7, with D perhaps matching TRBD1 (6 bases). Trimming cost V 4 bases and J 1 base, with 12 bases left between them. The CDR3 has 14 amino acids. Germline V gene lookup returns CDR1 SGHRS and CDR2 YFSETQ. The CDR3 loop reads CASSPGTLSYEQYF. Here the CDR3 DNA reads TGCGCCAGCAGCCCGGGGACACTTTCCTACGAGCAGTACTTC. The whole variable domain, remainder taken from reference TRBV5-1 and TRBJ2-7, is KAGVTQTPRYLIKTRGQQVTLSCSPISGHRSVSWYQQTPGQGLQFLFEYFSETQRNKGNFPGRFSGRQFSNSRSEMNVSTLELGDSALYLCASSPGTLSYEQYFGPGTRLTVT.

The V gene is TRBV14, the J gene TRBJ2-7; D is uncertain. V shed 1 base and J shed 2 bases, with 15 bases lying between them. This CDR3 spans 16 amino acids. Per the germline V gene, CDR1 is SGHDN and CDR2 is FVKESK. CDR3 region: CASSQVELPGPYEQYF. DNA for the CDR3: TGTGCCAGCAGCCAAGTTGAACTCCCGGGCCCCTACGAGCAGTACTTC.

This sequence joins TRBV4-2 and TRBJ2-3, with D possibly matching TRBD2 (5 bases). This CDR3 region has 13 residues. Germline V gene sequence: CDR1 LGHNA, CDR2 YNFKEQ. V dropped 0 bases and J dropped 7 bases, with 8 bases sitting between them. The CDR3 loop reads CASSQDDGNTQYF. Here the CDR3 DNA reads TGTGCCAGCAGCCAAGATGACGGGAATACGCAGTATTTT.

The DNA for the CDR3 is TGTGCCTGGACCCCAAACGGGAACAGGCTCAATCAGCCCCAGCATTTT. Translating it yields CAWTPNGNRLNQPQHF. The chain couples TRBV30 to TRBJ1-5, with a possible D match to TRBD1 (5 bases). The CDR3 has 16 amino acids. The V gene lost 4 bases and the J gene lost 3 bases, with 19 bases spanning the gap. Germline CDR1 and CDR2: GTSNPN and SVGIG (reference sequence).

The genes are TRBV7-9 and TRBJ1-2, with 8 positions matching TRBD1. CDR1 is SEHNR, CDR2 FQNEAQ, per germline (reference sequence). The CDR3 covers 15 residues. The J segment lost 0 bases and the V segment lost 6 bases, leaving 6 bases of the junction unmatched. CDR3 DNA: TGTGCCAGCAGGTCCGGACAGGGCACTAACTATGGCTACACCTTC. Amino acid sequence: CASRSGQGTNYGYTF.

The V call is TRBV7-2, the J call TRBJ2-7, with D maybe TRBD1 (5 bases). The CDR3 is 14 amino acids. V lost 3 bases and J 0 bases, leaving 9 bases between the germline ends. Germline V gene sequence: CDR1 SGHTA, CDR2 FQGNSA. The CDR3 region has the DNA TGTGCCAGCAGCTTCTACAGGAGCTCCTACGAGCAGTACTTC. This sequence encodes CASSFYRSSYEQYF. Supplemented by reference TRBV7-2 and TRBJ2-7, the full variable domain reads GAGVSQSPSNKVTEKGKDVELRCDPISGHTALYWYRQSLGQGLEFLIYFQGNSAPDKSGLPSDRFSAERTGGSVSTLTIQRTQQEDSAVYLCASSFYRSSYEQYFGPGTRLTVT.

The chain combines TRBV6-2 or TRBV6-3 with TRBJ1-6, with D possibly matching TRBD1 (5 bases). In germline, CDR1 is MNHEY, CDR2 SVGEGT. The CDR3 loop spans 14 amino acids. Trimming stripped 1 base from V and 5 bases from J, with 6 bases between. The CDR3 DNA reads TGTGCCAGCAGTTACTTGACAGATAATTCACCCCTCCACTTT. Its protein is CASSYLTDNSPLHF.

V gene TRBV12-3 or TRBV12-4 combines with J gene TRBJ2-1; D uncertain. There are 11 residues in the CDR3. Trimming removed 6 bases at V and 4 bases at J, with 4 bases between. The CDR3 nucleotides are TGTGCCAGCAGGGAATACAATGAGCAGTTCTTC. Amino acid sequence: CASREYNEQFF.

This clone has a single count. The V and J genes are TRBV18 and TRBJ2-2; the D is unclear. The CDR3 extends over 16 amino acids. CDR1 is KGHSH, CDR2 LQKENI, per germline. Between the trimmed V and J ends, which lost 3 bases and 2 bases, there was a span of 13 bases. The CDR3 sequence is CASSPADGQNTGELFF. In DNA form, the CDR3 reads TGTGCCAGCTCACCTGCGGACGGGCAAAACACCGGGGAGCTGTTTTTT. Full variable domain (remainder filled in from reference TRBV18 and TRBJ2-2): NAGVMQNPRHLVRRRGQEARLRCSPMKGHSHVYWYRQLPEEGLKFMVYLQKENIIDESGMPKERFSAEFPKEGPSILRIQQVVRGDSAAYFCASSPADGQNTGELFFGEGSRLTVL.

This sequence joins TRBV6-2 or TRBV6-3 and TRBJ1-1; D gene ambiguous. V was trimmed by 7 bases and J by 0 bases, leaving 12 bases between them. CDR1 MNHEY and CDR2 SVGEGT come from the germline V gene. The CDR3 runs to 14 residues. For the CDR3, the DNA is TGTGCCAGCACCCCGTCCAGGATGAACACTGAAGCTTTCTTT. Residues: CASTPSRMNTEAFF.

The chain links TRBV5-1 to TRBJ2-1; 11 bases are a match to TRBD2. V lost 2 bases to trimming and J lost 4 bases; unmatched junction nucleotides: 5. This CDR3 spans 16 amino acids. The V gene's germline CDR1 is SGHRS and CDR2 YFSETQ. The CDR3 loop is CASSLLAGEGYNEQFF. The DNA of the CDR3 is TGCGCCAGCAGCTTACTAGCGGGAGAGGGGTACAATGAGCAGTTCTTC.

As regards this clone: At one end the junction does not follow the germline gene, possibly because of a read error. The chain has TRBV5-4 and TRBJ2-5; weak D call: TRBD2 (6 bases). The CDR3 has 13 residues. CDR1 SGHNT and CDR2 YYREEE come from the germline V gene (reference sequence). For the CDR3, the DNA is TGTGCCAGCAGCACCGACCTGGCGGGACCGTCCGACTTC. The encoded protein is CASSTDLAGPSDF.

For the CDR3, the DNA is TGTGCCAGCAGCTTACAGGGAAGTACCTCCTACGAGCAGTACTTC. Translation gives CASSLQGSTSYEQYF. The V gene is TRBV7-8, the J gene TRBJ2-7; possible D gene TRBD1, 5 bases. The CDR3 runs 15 residues. V lost 2 bases to trimming and J lost 0 bases, with 11 bases between them. Germline V CDR1 and CDR2: SGHVS, FQNEAQ.

The chain links TRBV19 to TRBJ1-3; D gene uncertain. CDR1 is LNHDA, CDR2 SQIVND, per germline (reference sequence). This CDR3 region has 15 residues. V lost 7 bases, J lost 0 bases, and 13 bases lay in between. The CDR3 sequence: CASISETSSGNTIYF. Here the CDR3 DNA reads TGTGCCAGTATCTCCGAAACGAGCTCTGGAAACACCATATATTTT. The full variable domain, rest sourced from reference TRBV19 and TRBJ1-3, is DGGITQSPKYLFRKEGQNVTLSCEQNLNHDAMYWYRQDPGQGLRLIYYSQIVNDFQKGDIAEGYSVSREKKESFPLTVTSAQKNPTAFYLCASISETSSGNTIYFGEGSWLTVV.

The chain combines TRBV5-5 with TRBJ2-1; TRBD1 matches 8 bases. CDR1 is SGHKS, CDR2 YYEKEE, per germline (reference sequence). CDR3 length: 15 amino acids. After removal of 0 bases from V and 10 bases from J, the junction contained 9 bases not matched to a gene. The CDR3 region has the DNA TGTGCCAGCAGCTTGGAAAATGGCAGGGGGCGAGAGCAGTTCTTC. Amino acid sequence: CASSLENGRGREQFF.

The rearrangement joins TRBV2 to TRBJ1-1, with D uncertain. The CDR3 spans 11 residues. Per germline, CDR1 SNHLY and CDR2 FYNNEI. The V end lost 5 bases, the J end lost 6 bases, and 7 bases lay between the germline ends. CDR3 bases: TGTGCCAGCAGTAAACACCCTGAAGCTTTCTTT. Protein: CASSKHPEAFF. Based on the CDR3 plus reference TRBV2 and TRBJ1-1, the full variable domain is EPEVTQTPSHQVTQMGQEVILRCVPISNHLYFYWYRQILGQKVEFLVSFYNNEISEKSEIFDDQFSVERPDGSNFTLKIRSTKLEDSAMYFCASSKHPEAFFGQGTRLTVV.

The CDR3 here is CASSPGSLATNEKLFF. In nucleotides, the CDR3 is TGTGCCAGCAGCCCGGGATCACTTGCAACTAATGAAAAACTGTTTTTT. V and J are TRBV5-5 and TRBJ1-4, with unresolved D. V dropped 4 bases and J dropped 0 bases, with 13 bases sitting between them. This CDR3 has 16 amino acids. The germline gives CDR1 SGHKS, CDR2 YYEKEE (reference sequence).

The gene calls are TRBV29-1 and TRBJ2-3, with D maybe TRBD2 (5 bases). Trimming pared 4 bases from V and 2 bases from J, leaving 13 bases between. CDR3 length: 14 amino acids. CDR1 and CDR2 (germline): SQVTM, ANQGSEA. The CDR3 nucleotides read TGCAGCGTTGGGGCTAGCAAGCCCACAGATACGCAGTATTTT. Its protein is CSVGASKPTDTQYF.

The chain employs TRBV9 and TRBJ2-7, with TRBD2 matching over 7 bases. Trimming cost V 0 bases and J 4 bases; bases outside gene matches: 7. The CDR3 loop spans 15 amino acids. From germline, CDR1 is SGDLS and CDR2 YYNGEE. The CDR3 sequence: CASSVGVQRGYEQYF. The CDR3, as DNA: TGTGCCAGCAGCGTAGGTGTCCAGCGGGGTTACGAGCAGTACTTC.